Listed below are T cell receptor beta chains from one sample, sequenced in a study of technical replicates of blood from several donors. The repertoire was sequenced with immunoSEQ multiplex PCR; TCRdb's copy has only in-frame clones and lacks some. The table shows some 56,000 clones, with 85% to 95% occurring only once. The sequencing sample was made of PBMCs. Receptors originate from a human donor in good health. Some clones in this sample may be carry-over from other donors' samples. CDR3s include the opening cysteine and the closing phenylalanine or tryptophan. A D gene is named only where the DNA matches it firmly. The size field is filled for only some rows; it gives once, few, many or a size class.

v_gene	abundance	j_gene	d_gene	CDR3aa	CDR3nt
TRBV30	NA	TRBJ2-1	TRBD2	CAWSKLAGGRNEQFF	TGTGCCTGGAGTAAACTGGCGGGAGGTCGGAATGAGCAGTTCTTC
TRBV12-5	NA	TRBJ2-5	NA	CASGFGLPQETQYF	TGTGCTAGTGGTTTTGGCCTTCCCCAAGAGACCCAGTACTTC
TRBV6-5	NA	TRBJ2-2	TRBD2	CASCLAGGPGELFF	TGTGCCAGCTGCCTAGCGGGGGGGCCCGGGGAGCTGTTTTTT
TRBV18	NA	TRBJ2-7	NA	CASSPDSLEQYF	TGTGCCAGCTCACCAGATAGCCTCGAGCAGTACTTC
TRBV7-9	NA	TRBJ2-5	NA	CASSPRSGGWETQYF	TGTGCCAGCAGCCCGAGAAGTGGGGGCTGGGAGACCCAGTACTTC
TRBV5-8	NA	TRBJ1-1	NA	CASSFQGRNTEAFF	TGTGCCAGCAGCTTCCAGGGGAGGAACACTGAAGCTTTCTTT
TRBV5-6	NA	TRBJ2-7	NA	CASSLYSLSYEQYF	TGTGCCAGCAGCTTGTATTCCCTCTCCTACGAGCAGTACTTC
TRBV7-7	NA	TRBJ2-5	NA	CASSPFTGQETQYF	TGTGCCAGCAGCCCATTTACAGGGCAAGAGACCCAGTACTTC
TRBV21-1	NA	TRBJ2-2	NA	CASSEKERTSDPANTGELFF	TGTGCCAGCAGCGAAAAGGAGAGGACTAGCGATCCCGCGAACACCGGGGAGCTGTTTTTT
TRBV14	NA	TRBJ2-1	NA	CASSPQTRGNEQFF	TGTGCCAGCAGCCCACAAACCCGGGGGAATGAGCAGTTCTTC
TRBV15	NA	TRBJ1-2	TRBD1	CATRREQGSGGYTF	TGTGCCACCAGGAGAGAACAGGGGTCGGGTGGCTACACCTTC
TRBV7-2	NA	TRBJ2-1	TRBD2	CASSEAGTSGYNEQFF	TGTGCCAGCAGCGAAGCCGGGACTAGCGGCTACAATGAGCAGTTCTTC
TRBV11-3	NA	TRBJ2-2	NA	CASSHRDTGELFF	TGTGCCAGCAGTCACAGGGACACCGGGGAGCTGTTTTTT
TRBV30	NA	TRBJ2-2	NA	CAWRHTANTGELFF	TGTGCCTGGAGGCACACAGCGAACACCGGGGAGCTGTTTTTT
TRBV7-3	NA	TRBJ2-2	NA	CASSLGGAGELFF	TGTGCCAGCAGCTTAGGAGGAGCCGGGGAGCTGTTTTTT
TRBV5-1	NA	TRBJ1-6	TRBD1	CASSPKVDRGNNSPLHF	TGCGCCAGCAGCCCGAAGGTGGACAGGGGTAATAATTCACCCCTCCACTTT
TRBV2	NA	TRBJ2-3	NA	CASSDGAGPRDTQYF	TGTGCCAGCAGTGACGGAGCGGGTCCCCGAGATACGCAGTATTTT
TRBV5-4	NA	TRBJ1-4	NA	CASSQPGLSTNEKLFF	TGTGCCAGCAGCCAACCCGGACTTTCAACTAATGAAAAACTGTTTTTT
TRBV18	NA	TRBJ2-7	NA	CASSRQGNHEQYF	TGTGCCAGCTCACGTCAGGGGAACCACGAGCAGTACTTC
TRBV7-3	once	TRBJ2-2	TRBD2	CASSHGLDGGELFF	TGTGCCAGCAGCCACGGACTAGACGGGGGGGAGCTGTTTTTT
TRBV5-1	NA	TRBJ2-1	NA	CASSPREYNEQFF	TGCGCCAGCAGCCCCCGGGAGTACAATGAGCAGTTCTTC
TRBV4-3	once	TRBJ2-3	NA	CASSQVGNLATQYF	TGCGCCAGCAGCCAAGTGGGCAATCTAGCTACGCAGTATTTT
TRBV30	once	TRBJ2-7	TRBD1	CAWSQGAGYEQYF	TGTGCCTGGAGTCAGGGGGCTGGCTACGAGCAGTACTTC
TRBV10-1	NA	TRBJ2-5	TRBD2	CASRVSSGSKETQYF	TGCGCCAGCAGGGTATCTAGCGGGTCAAAAGAGACCCAGTACTTC
TRBV10-3	NA	TRBJ2-7	NA	CAISEGLPYEQYF	TGTGCCATCAGTGAGGGACTGCCCTACGAGCAGTACTTC
TRBV7-8	once	TRBJ2-1	TRBD1	CASSTRTGGEAEQFF	TGTGCCAGCAGCACCAGGACAGGGGGCGAGGCTGAGCAGTTCTTC
TRBV6-5	NA	TRBJ1-1	NA	CASSSGPGRRAFF	TGTGCCAGCAGTTCTGGGCCAGGCCGACGGGCTTTCTTT
TRBV7-6	once	TRBJ2-1	NA	CASSSPQTGEQFF	TGTGCCAGCAGCTCTCCCCAAACGGGTGAGCAGTTCTTC
TRBV27	NA	TRBJ2-7	TRBD1	CASRRQTGQSYEQYF	TGTGCCAGCAGGCGACAGACGGGACAGTCCTACGAGCAGTACTTC
TRBV30	few	TRBJ1-2	NA	CAGPGVVGYTF	TGTGCCGGGCCGGGGGTGGTTGGCTACACCTTC
TRBV7-9	NA	TRBJ2-2	NA	CASSLSTGELFF	TGTGCCAGCAGCCTATCGACCGGGGAGCTGTTTTTT
TRBV9	NA	TRBJ2-1	NA	CASSRVPYNEQFF	TGTGCCAGCAGCCGTGTCCCCTACAATGAGCAGTTCTTC
TRBV18	NA	TRBJ1-2	NA	CASSPLEAYYGYTF	TGTGCCAGCTCACCACTCGAGGCTTACTATGGCTACACCTTC
TRBV6-1	NA	TRBJ2-7	NA	CASSEGRRDCTF	TGTGCCAGCAGTGAAGGAAGGAGGGACTGTACCTTC
TRBV5-5	NA	TRBJ1-6	NA	CASSPPGGRFSPLHF	TGTGCCAGCAGCCCCCCTGGGGGGAGATTTTCACCCCTCCACTTT
TRBV4-1	NA	TRBJ2-7	TRBD2	CASSQGEGGKGRTLPYEQYF	TGCGCCAGCAGCCAAGGGGAGGGTGGGAAGGGCAGGACCCTCCCCTACGAGCAGTACTTC
TRBV12-5	NA	TRBJ2-1	NA	CASESVAYNEQFF	TGTGCTAGTGAAAGCGTGGCCTACAATGAGCAGTTCTTC
TRBV11-2	NA	TRBJ2-5	NA	CASSPIERNQETQYF	TGTGCCAGCAGCCCCATTGAGCGGAACCAAGAGACCCAGTACTTC
TRBV7-6	NA	TRBJ2-1	NA	CASSLGAFNEQFF	TGTGCCAGCAGCTTAGGGGCCTTCAATGAGCAGTTCTTC
TRBV7-2	once	TRBJ1-1	NA	CASSLQLMNTEAFF	TGTGCCAGCAGCCTTCAACTAATGAACACTGAAGCTTTCTTT
TRBV7-9	few	TRBJ2-7	NA	CASSLGRGYEQYF	TGTGCCAGCAGCTTAGGTAGGGGCTACGAGCAGTACTTC
TRBV11-2	once	TRBJ2-1	NA	CASSLDWNNEQFF	TGTGCCAGCAGCTTGGACTGGAACAATGAGCAGTTCTTC
TRBV7-9	NA	TRBJ2-7	NA	CASSQDTREQYF	TGTGCCAGCAGCCAAGACACCCGGGAGCAGTACTTC
TRBV5-1	NA	TRBJ2-1	NA	CASSSTFGSVNYNEQFF	TGCGCCAGCAGCTCCACGTTCGGGTCTGTGAATTACAATGAGCAGTTCTTC
TRBV9	NA	TRBJ2-2	TRBD2	CASNRGTSGSGELFF	TGTGCCAGTAACCGCGGGACTAGCGGGTCCGGGGAGCTGTTTTTT